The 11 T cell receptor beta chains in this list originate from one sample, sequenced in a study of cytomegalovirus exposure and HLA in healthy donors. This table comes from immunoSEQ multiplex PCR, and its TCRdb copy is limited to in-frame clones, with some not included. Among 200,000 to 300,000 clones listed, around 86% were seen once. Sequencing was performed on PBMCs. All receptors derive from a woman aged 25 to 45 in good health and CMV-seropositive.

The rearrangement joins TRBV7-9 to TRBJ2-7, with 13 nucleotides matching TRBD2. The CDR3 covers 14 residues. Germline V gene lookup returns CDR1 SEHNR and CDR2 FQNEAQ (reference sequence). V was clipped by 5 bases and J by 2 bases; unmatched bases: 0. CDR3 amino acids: CASSGTSGAYEQYF. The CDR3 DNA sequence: TGTGCCAGCAGCGGGACTAGCGGGGCCTACGAGCAGTACTTC.

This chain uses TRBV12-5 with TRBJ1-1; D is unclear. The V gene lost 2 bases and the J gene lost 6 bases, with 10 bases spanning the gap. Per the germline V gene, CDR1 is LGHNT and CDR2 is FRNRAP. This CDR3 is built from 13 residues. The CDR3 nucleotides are TGTGCTAGTGGTTTGTTGGGGAGATCTGAAGCTTTCTTT. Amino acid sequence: CASGLLGRSEAFF.

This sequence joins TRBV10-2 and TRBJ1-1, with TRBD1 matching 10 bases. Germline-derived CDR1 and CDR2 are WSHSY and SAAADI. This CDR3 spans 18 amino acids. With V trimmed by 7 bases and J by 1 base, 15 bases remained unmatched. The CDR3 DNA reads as TGCGCCAGCAATCGTGGGGGGGGACAGGGGCTGGGGAACACTGAAGCTTTCTTT. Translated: CASNRGGGQGLGNTEAFF.

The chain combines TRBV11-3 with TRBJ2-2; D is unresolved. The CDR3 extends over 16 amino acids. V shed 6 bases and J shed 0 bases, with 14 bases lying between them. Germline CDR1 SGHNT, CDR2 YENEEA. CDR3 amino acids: CASRQVTLANTGELFF. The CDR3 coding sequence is TGTGCCAGCAGGCAAGTGACACTTGCGAACACCGGGGAGCTGTTTTTT.

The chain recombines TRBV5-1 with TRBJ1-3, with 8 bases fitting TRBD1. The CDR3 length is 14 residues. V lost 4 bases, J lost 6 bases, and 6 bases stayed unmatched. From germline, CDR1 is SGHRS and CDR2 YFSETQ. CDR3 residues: CASSRGTGPNTIYF. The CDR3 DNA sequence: TGCGCCAGCAGCAGAGGGACAGGACCAAACACCATATATTTT.

The CDR3: CASSFLGVGDTEAFF. CDR3 bases: TGTGCCAGCAGTTTCCTTGGAGTCGGGGACACTGAAGCTTTCTTT. The V and J genes are TRBV28 and TRBJ1-1, with D unresolved. This CDR3 spans 15 amino acids. Trimming removed 3 bases at V and 3 bases at J, with 14 bases between. CDR1 and CDR2 from the germline V gene are MDHEN and SYDVKM.

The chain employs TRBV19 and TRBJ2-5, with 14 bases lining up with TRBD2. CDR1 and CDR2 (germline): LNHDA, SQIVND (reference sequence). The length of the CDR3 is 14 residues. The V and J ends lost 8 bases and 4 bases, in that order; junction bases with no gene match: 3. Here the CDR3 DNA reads TGTGCCAGTGGGACTAGCGGGAGACCAGAGACCCAGTACTTC. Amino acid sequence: CASGTSGRPETQYF.

The CDR3 is CASRLAARDTQYF. For the CDR3, the DNA is TGTGCCAGCAGACTAGCGGCTAGAGATACGCAGTATTTT. The chain is built from TRBV2 and TRBJ2-3; 8 bases align to TRBD2. The junction had 4 bases not matched to a gene; V was cut back by 6 bases and J by 5 bases. CDR1 and CDR2 (germline): SNHLY, FYNNEI. This CDR3 comprises 13 residues.

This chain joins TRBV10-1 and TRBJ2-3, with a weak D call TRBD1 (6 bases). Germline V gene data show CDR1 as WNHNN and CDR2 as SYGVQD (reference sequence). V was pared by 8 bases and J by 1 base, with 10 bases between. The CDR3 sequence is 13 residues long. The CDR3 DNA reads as TGCGCCAGCGCGACAGGCGGCACAGATACGCAGTATTTT. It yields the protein CASATGGTDTQYF.

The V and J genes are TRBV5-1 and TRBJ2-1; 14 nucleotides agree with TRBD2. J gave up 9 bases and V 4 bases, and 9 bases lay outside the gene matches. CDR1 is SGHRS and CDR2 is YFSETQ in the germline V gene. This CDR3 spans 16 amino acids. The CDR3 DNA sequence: TGCGCCAGCAGCAAAGGACTAGCGGGAGGTGTAGGTGAGCAGTTCTTC. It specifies CASSKGLAGGVGEQFF.

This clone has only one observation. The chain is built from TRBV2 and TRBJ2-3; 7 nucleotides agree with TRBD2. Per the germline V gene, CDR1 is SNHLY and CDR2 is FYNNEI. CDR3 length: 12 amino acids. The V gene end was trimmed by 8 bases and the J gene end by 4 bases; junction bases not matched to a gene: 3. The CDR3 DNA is TGTGCCAGCCGGGGGGACCCAGATACGCAGTATTTT. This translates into CASRGDPDTQYF.